This T cell receptor beta chain is from a study of blood T cell repertoires in COVID-19. Study-level background: T cells, B-cell-depleted T cells, or PBMCs supplied cDNA or gDNA.

TCRdb's copy holds only in-frame clones and misses some; the assay was immunoSEQ multiplex PCR. Among about 92,000 clones listed, less than 85% were seen once. Trimming cost V 0 bases and J 6 bases; bases outside gene matches: 9. The CDR3 covers 16 residues. Germline lookup yields CDR1 LNHNV and CDR2 YYDKDF (reference sequence). This sequence was found in a man in his forties or fifties who had recovered from COVID-19. The V gene is TRBV15, the J gene TRBJ1-2; TRBD1 matches 8 bases. The sequenced sample was peripheral blood. This CDR3 is CATSRESGAGGHGYTF. In DNA form, the CDR3 reads TGTGCCACCAGCAGAGAGAGTGGGGCAGGGGGCCATGGCTACACCTTC.